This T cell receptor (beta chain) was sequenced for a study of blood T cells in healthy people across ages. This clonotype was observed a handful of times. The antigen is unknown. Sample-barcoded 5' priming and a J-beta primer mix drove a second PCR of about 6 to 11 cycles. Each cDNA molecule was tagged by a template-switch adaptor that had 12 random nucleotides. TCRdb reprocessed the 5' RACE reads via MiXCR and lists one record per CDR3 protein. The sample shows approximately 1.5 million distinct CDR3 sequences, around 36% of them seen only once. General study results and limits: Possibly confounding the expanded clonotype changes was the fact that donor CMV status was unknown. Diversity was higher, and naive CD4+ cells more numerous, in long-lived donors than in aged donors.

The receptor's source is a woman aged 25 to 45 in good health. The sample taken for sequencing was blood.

This CDR3 reads CASSPQGDNEQFF. CDR3 nucleotide sequence: TGTGCCAGCAGTCCCCAGGGGGACAATGAGCAGTTCTTC. The chain is built from TRBV27 and TRBJ2-1, with 7 bases that match TRBD1. Germline values: CDR1 MNHEY, CDR2 SMNVEV (reference sequence). Trimming removed 5 bases from V and 5 bases from J; junction bases left unmatched: 3. The CDR3 contains 13 residues.